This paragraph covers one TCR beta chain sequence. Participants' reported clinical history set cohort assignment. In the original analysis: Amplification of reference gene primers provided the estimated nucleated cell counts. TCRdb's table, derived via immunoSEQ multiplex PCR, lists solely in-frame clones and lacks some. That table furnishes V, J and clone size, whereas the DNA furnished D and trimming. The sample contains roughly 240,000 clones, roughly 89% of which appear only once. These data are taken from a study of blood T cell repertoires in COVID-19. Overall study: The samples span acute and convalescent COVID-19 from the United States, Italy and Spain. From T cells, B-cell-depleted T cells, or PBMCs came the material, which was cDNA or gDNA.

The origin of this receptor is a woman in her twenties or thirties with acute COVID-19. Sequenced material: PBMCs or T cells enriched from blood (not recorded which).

The CDR3 protein is CATSPGENEQFF. The CDR3 nucleotides read TGTGCCACCAGCCCGGGGGAGAATGAGCAGTTCTTC. The chain joins TRBV15 to TRBJ2-1; the D gene is possibly TRBD2 (6 bases). Between the trimmed V and J ends, which lost 5 bases and 7 bases, there was a span of 9 bases. Germline V gene lookup returns CDR1 LNHNV and CDR2 YYDKDF (reference sequence). The CDR3 runs to 12 residues.